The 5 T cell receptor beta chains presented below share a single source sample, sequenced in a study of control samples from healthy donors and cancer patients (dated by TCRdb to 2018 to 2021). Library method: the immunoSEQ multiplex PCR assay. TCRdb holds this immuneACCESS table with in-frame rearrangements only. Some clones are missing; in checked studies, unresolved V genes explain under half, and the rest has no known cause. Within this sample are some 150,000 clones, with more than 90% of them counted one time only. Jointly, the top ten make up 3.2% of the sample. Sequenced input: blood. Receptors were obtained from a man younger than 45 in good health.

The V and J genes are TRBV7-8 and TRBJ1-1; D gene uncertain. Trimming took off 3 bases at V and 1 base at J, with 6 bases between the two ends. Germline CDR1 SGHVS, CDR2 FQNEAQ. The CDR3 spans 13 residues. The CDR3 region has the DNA TGTGCCAGCAGCTTTCTCCCGAACACTGAAGCTTTCTTT. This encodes CASSFLPNTEAFF.

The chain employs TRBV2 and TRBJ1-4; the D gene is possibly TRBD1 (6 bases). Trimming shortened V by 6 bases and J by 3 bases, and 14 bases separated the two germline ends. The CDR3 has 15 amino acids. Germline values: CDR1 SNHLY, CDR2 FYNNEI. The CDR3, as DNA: TGTGCCAGCAGGGTTGCGACAGGCTCTAATGAAAAACTGTTTTTT. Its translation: CASRVATGSNEKLFF.

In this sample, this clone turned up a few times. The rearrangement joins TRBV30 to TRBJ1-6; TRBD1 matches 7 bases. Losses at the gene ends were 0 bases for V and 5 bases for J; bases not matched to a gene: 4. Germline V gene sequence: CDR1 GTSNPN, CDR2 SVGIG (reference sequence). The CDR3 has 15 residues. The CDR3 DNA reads TGTGCCTGGAGTGTACAACAGGGGAATAATTCACCCCTCCACTTT. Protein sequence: CAWSVQQGNNSPLHF.

Here the CDR3 DNA reads TGTGCCAGCAGCTTTGGACTAGCGGGGGGCCGTGGCACAGATACGCAGTATTTT. It specifies CASSFGLAGGRGTDTQYF. The chain combines TRBV7-6 with TRBJ2-3, with 14 bases that match TRBD2. Per germline, CDR1 SGHVS and CDR2 FNYEAQ. There are 18 residues in the CDR3. The ends lost 3 bases at V and 1 base at J; junction bases unmatched: 6.

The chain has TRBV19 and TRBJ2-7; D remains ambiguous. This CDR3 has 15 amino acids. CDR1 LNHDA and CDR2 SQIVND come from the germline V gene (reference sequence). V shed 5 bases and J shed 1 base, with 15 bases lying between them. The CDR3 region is CASSPSAGLSYEQYF. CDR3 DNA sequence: TGTGCCAGTAGTCCGTCGGCAGGTTTATCCTACGAGCAGTACTTC.